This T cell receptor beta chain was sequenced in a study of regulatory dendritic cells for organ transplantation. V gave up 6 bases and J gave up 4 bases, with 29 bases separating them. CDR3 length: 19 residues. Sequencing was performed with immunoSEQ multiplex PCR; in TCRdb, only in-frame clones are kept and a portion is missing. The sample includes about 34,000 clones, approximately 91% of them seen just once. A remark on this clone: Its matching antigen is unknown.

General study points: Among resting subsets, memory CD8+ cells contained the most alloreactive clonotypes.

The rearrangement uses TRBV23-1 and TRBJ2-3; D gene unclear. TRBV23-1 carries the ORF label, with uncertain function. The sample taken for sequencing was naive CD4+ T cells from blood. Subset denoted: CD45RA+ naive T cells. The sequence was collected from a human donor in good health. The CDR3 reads CASRKHPRAKGRGSDTQYF. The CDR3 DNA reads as TGCGCCAGCAGGAAACATCCACGTGCTAAAGGCAGAGGATCAGATACGCAGTATTTT.